This TCR beta chain was captured in a study of OX40 agonist ivuxolimab in advanced cancers. The CDR3 loop spans 16 amino acids. Germline values: CDR1 SGDLS, CDR2 YYNGEE. Repertoires were generated with immunoSEQ multiplex PCR, while TCRdb's copy carries only in-frame clones and drops some. This table has tens of thousands of clones, approximately 92% appearing once. The chain carries TRBV9 and TRBJ2-5; 7 bases match TRBD1. TRBJ2-7 explains the end of the DNA better; the J call may be wrong. The material was CD4+ or CD8+ T cells sorted from blood, obtained in a trial of the OX40 agonist ivuxolimab. This receptor was taken from an adult with an advanced solid tumor such as melanoma, head and neck, liver or kidney cancer. The CDR3 bases are TGTGCCAGCAGCGCGGGCTTCGGGACAGCTTCCTACGAGCAGTACTTC. It specifies CASSAGFGTASYEQYF.